The next 26 T cell receptor beta chains were all read from a single sample in a study of CD8+ T cells in alopecia areata. Extracted RNA was reverse transcribed into cDNA, the sequencing template. Sequenced by immunoSEQ multiplex PCR; TCRdb stores in-frame clones only, minus some. The sample shows 150,000 or so clones, roughly 44% of them seen only once. Sequences were obtained from CD4+ T cells sorted from blood. The receptors here all came from a human donor with alopecia areata.

This clone was seen a few times. The chain uses TRBV7-8 and TRBJ2-5; 8 nucleotides agree with TRBD1. Germline CDR1 reads SGHVS; CDR2 reads FQNEAQ. The length of the CDR3 is 14 residues. With V trimmed by 3 bases and J by 5 bases, 5 bases remained unmatched. The CDR3 protein is CASSFGQGHETQYF. CDR3 bases: TGTGCCAGCAGCTTCGGACAGGGTCATGAGACCCAGTACTTC.

The CDR3, as DNA: TGTGCCAGCAGCTCCGCGGGACACCTATACGAGCAGTACTTC. It specifies CASSSAGHLYEQYF. The chain is built from TRBV7-9 and TRBJ2-7; D tentatively reads TRBD1 or TRBD2 (6 bases each). Trimming pared 4 bases from V and 4 bases from J, leaving 14 bases between. Per the germline V gene, CDR1 is SEHNR and CDR2 is FQNEAQ (reference sequence). The CDR3 length is 14 residues.

The gene calls are TRBV14 and TRBJ2-1, with D perhaps matching TRBD2 (6 bases). The V end was cut by 6 bases, the J end by 7 bases, with 13 bases between. CDR3 length equals 13 residues. CDR1 and CDR2 (germline): SGHDN, FVKESK. In nucleotides, the CDR3 is TGTGCCAGCAGAAATAGCGGAGCTAATGAGCAGTTCTTC. This codes for CASRNSGANEQFF.

This chain joins TRBV6-6 and TRBJ2-5; no clear D. There are 12 residues in the CDR3. Between the trimmed V and J ends, which lost 6 bases and 5 bases, there was a span of 10 bases. Per germline, CDR1 MNHNY and CDR2 SVGAGI (reference sequence). DNA for the CDR3: TGTGCCAGCAGGGCCCTGGGGGAGACCCAGTACTTC. Translation gives CASRALGETQYF.

The chain recombines TRBV6-5 with TRBJ2-1; D is possibly TRBD1 or TRBD2 (5 bases each). The ends were cut back, 2 bases at V and 10 bases at J, with 12 bases in the middle. Per the germline V gene, CDR1 is MNHEY and CDR2 is SVGAGI. The CDR3 runs to 13 residues. The CDR3 DNA follows: TGTGCCAGCAGTTACCGCCTTGGGGGAGAGCAGTTCTTC. It yields the protein CASSYRLGGEQFF.

This clone occurred a few times. The gene calls are TRBV29-1 and TRBJ2-2; no definite D call. The V end was cut by 6 bases, the J end by 7 bases, with 21 bases between. The CDR3 sequence is 15 residues long. CDR1 and CDR2 (germline): SQVTM, ANQGSEA. The DNA for the CDR3 is TGCAGCGTCCGGATAACGGGCCTCGGTGGCGGGGAGCTGTTTTTT. Translating gives CSVRITGLGGGELFF.

As for this clone: The germline gene is not matched at one end of the junction; a read error may be the cause. The rearrangement uses TRBV29-1 and TRBJ1-2, with 7 positions matching TRBD1. In germline, CDR1 is SQVTM, CDR2 ANQGSEA. The CDR3 extends over 14 amino acids. Here the CDR3 reads CSAVTRTGVYGFTF. The DNA of the CDR3 is TGCAGCGCCGTGACCAGGACAGGCGTCTATGGCTTCACCTTC.

This clone was counted between two and nine times. V usage is TRBV5-4 and J usage is TRBJ1-1; D might be TRBD1 (5 bases). Germline-derived CDR1 and CDR2 are SGHNT and YYREEE (reference sequence). Trimming shortened V by 3 bases and J by 3 bases, and 15 bases separated the two germline ends. CDR3 length: 15 amino acids. The CDR3 sequence is CASSWDRPGDTEAFF. CDR3 sequence (DNA): TGTGCCAGCAGCTGGGACCGCCCTGGGGACACTGAAGCTTTCTTT.

This clone showed up just a few times. The chain couples TRBV29-1 to TRBJ2-5; a weak D match, TRBD2 (7 bases). This CDR3 comprises 14 residues. Trimming took off 7 bases at V and 6 bases at J, with 21 bases between the two ends. Germline V gene sequence: CDR1 SQVTM, CDR2 ANQGSEA. For the CDR3, the DNA is TGCAGCGCCGATAGGGCAGGGGAGGGGAAGACCCAGTACTTC. It specifies CSADRAGEGKTQYF.

The genes are TRBV15 and TRBJ2-3; D not certain. Germline CDR1 and CDR2: LNHNV and YYDKDF (reference sequence). The V end was cut by 1 base, the J end by 8 bases, with 10 bases between. This CDR3 spans 13 amino acids. CDR3 bases: TGTGCCACCAGCAGAGCTCGTCCAAGTACGCAGTATTTT. It encodes CATSRARPSTQYF.

The rearrangement uses TRBV2 and TRBJ1-2; D unresolved. The germline V gene encodes CDR1 SNHLY and CDR2 FYNNEI. Trimming stripped 7 bases from V and 2 bases from J, with 11 bases between. This CDR3 is built from 13 residues. CDR3 bases: TGTGCCAGCACCCGCCGACAAAACTATGGCTACACCTTC. Translation: CASTRRQNYGYTF.

The chain joins TRBV10-3 to TRBJ2-5; the D is unclear. Germline V lookup: CDR1 ENHRY, CDR2 SYGVKD. The V and J ends lost 7 bases and 4 bases respectively, with 7 bases between them. CDR3 length equals 11 residues. The CDR3 loop is CAITIGETQYF. CDR3 bases: TGTGCCATCACGATCGGAGAGACCCAGTACTTC.

The rearrangement links TRBV28 to TRBJ2-7; 8 bases are shared with TRBD2. With V trimmed by 2 bases and J by 10 bases, 10 bases remained unmatched. There are 14 residues in the CDR3. The germline V gene encodes CDR1 MDHEN and CDR2 SYDVKM. This CDR3 reads CASSLKWSSGYQYF. CDR3 DNA sequence: TGTGCCAGCAGTTTAAAGTGGTCTAGCGGGTACCAGTACTTC.

This chain links TRBV29-1 with TRBJ1-1; D is uncertain. This CDR3 has 13 residues. CDR1 is SQVTM, CDR2 ANQGSEA, per germline. Trimming stripped 4 bases from V and 1 base from J, with 10 bases between. In nucleotides, the CDR3 is TGCAGCGTTGGGCGCAGCCCGAACACTGAAGCTTTCTTT. Its translation: CSVGRSPNTEAFF.

This clone came up a few times. The rearrangement links TRBV7-9 to TRBJ2-1; TRBD2 agrees at 8 bases. V trimming: 0 bases; J trimming: 0 bases; junction bases outside the gene matches: 10. The CDR3 contains 19 residues. Looked up from germline, CDR1 is SEHNR and CDR2 is FQNEAQ (reference sequence). The CDR3 sequence: CASSLAAGTSGSSYNEQFF. As DNA, the CDR3 is TGTGCCAGCAGCTTAGCTGCAGGTACTAGCGGAAGCTCCTACAATGAGCAGTTCTTC.

The chain employs TRBV20-1 and TRBJ1-1; D is unclear. The V and J ends lost 3 bases and 6 bases respectively, with 8 bases between them. Per germline, CDR1 DFQATT and CDR2 SNEGSKA (reference sequence). CDR3 size: 11 residues. The chain's CDR3 is CSARGSAEAFF. As DNA, the CDR3 is TGCAGTGCTAGGGGTTCGGCTGAAGCTTTCTTT.

The chain has TRBV6-5 and TRBJ2-1; 8 bases are shared with TRBD2. The germline CDR1 and CDR2 sequences are MNHEY and SVGAGI. With V trimmed by 2 bases and J by 5 bases, 5 bases remained unmatched. There are 15 residues in the CDR3. CDR3 bases: TGTGCCAGCAGTTACCGCCTAGCGGGCCACAATGAGCAGTTCTTC. It encodes CASSYRLAGHNEQFF.

The V call is TRBV29-1, the J call TRBJ2-3, with D perhaps TRBD1 (5 bases). The CDR3 consists of 12 residues. With 5 bases removed from V and 4 bases from J, the gap between germline ends came to 10 bases. Looked up from germline, CDR1 is SQVTM and CDR2 is ANQGSEA. The DNA of the CDR3 is TGCAGCGTTCTAGGGGCTGCAGATACGCAGTATTTT. Translation gives CSVLGAADTQYF.

This clone was seen only a few times. The chain is built from TRBV7-3 and TRBJ2-1; TRBD2 matches 8 bases. The CDR3 has 16 residues. The germline CDR1 and CDR2 sequences are SGHTA and FQGTGA. Trimming at V came to 2 bases and at J to 12 bases, leaving 15 bases not matched to a gene. CDR3 amino acids: CASSLGSGRAPGVQFF. The CDR3 region has the DNA TGTGCCAGCAGCTTAGGGAGCGGGAGAGCGCCTGGGGTGCAGTTCTTC.

This rearrangement joins TRBV29-1 to TRBJ2-5; 7 bases map to TRBD1. The V and J ends lost 7 bases and 2 bases, in that order; junction bases with no gene match: 4. The CDR3 is 12 residues long. CDR1 is SQVTM and CDR2 is ANQGSEA in the germline V gene. CDR3 sequence (DNA): TGCAGCGGCAAGGACAGGCAAGAGACCCAGTACTTC. Protein: CSGKDRQETQYF. The full variable domain, with the rest looked up from reference TRBV29-1 and TRBJ2-5, is SAVISQKPSRDICQRGTSLTIQCQVDSQVTMMFWYRQQPGQSLTLIATANQGSEATYESGFVIDKFPISRPNLTFSTLTVSNMSPEDSSIYLCSGKDRQETQYFGPGTRLLVL.

V gene TRBV5-1 combines with J gene TRBJ2-1; 15 bases map to TRBD2. Germline trimming cut 4 bases from V and 7 bases from J; bases unmatched to any gene: 3. The V gene's germline CDR1 is SGHRS and CDR2 YFSETQ. The CDR3 is 15 amino acids. The CDR3 here is CASSRTSGRGNEQFF. As DNA, the CDR3 is TGCGCCAGCAGCAGGACTAGCGGGAGGGGTAATGAGCAGTTCTTC.

The chain carries TRBV5-6 and TRBJ2-5; D is possibly TRBD1 (5 bases). V lost 4 bases, J lost 5 bases, and 12 bases lay in between. CDR1 SGHDT and CDR2 YYEEEE come from the germline V gene. This CDR3 comprises 13 residues. The CDR3 coding sequence is TGTGCCAGCAGCCCTACAGGAAGGGAGACCCAGTACTTC. Its translation: CASSPTGRETQYF.

The rearrangement links TRBV29-1 to TRBJ1-2; 10 bases line up with TRBD1. The CDR3 length is 14 residues. V dropped 2 bases and J dropped 8; count of bases not matched to a gene: 8. CDR1 and CDR2 from the germline V gene are SQVTM and ANQGSEA. CDR3 protein: CSVERDRGVEGYTF. The CDR3 bases are TGCAGCGTTGAAAGGGACAGGGGCGTTGAGGGCTACACCTTC. Full variable domain (remainder filled in from reference TRBV29-1 and TRBJ1-2): SAVISQKPSRDICQRGTSLTIQCQVDSQVTMMFWYRQQPGQSLTLIATANQGSEATYESGFVIDKFPISRPNLTFSTLTVSNMSPEDSSIYLCSVERDRGVEGYTFGSGTRLTVV.

This clone has a handful of counts. The genes are TRBV9 and TRBJ2-5; TRBD2 agrees at 7 bases. The germline gives CDR1 SGDLS, CDR2 YYNGEE. The CDR3 loop spans 14 amino acids. V lost 3 bases and J lost 4; bases outside the gene matches: 6. The CDR3 loop is CASSARLAPETQYF. CDR3 bases: TGTGCCAGCAGCGCGCGACTAGCCCCAGAGACCCAGTACTTC.

This clone was observed a few times. CDR3 residues: CSVFGTRGTEAFF. The CDR3 DNA is TGCAGCGTTTTCGGCACCCGGGGCACTGAAGCTTTCTTT. The rearrangement joins TRBV29-1 to TRBJ1-1; D gene uncertain. Germline CDR1 SQVTM, CDR2 ANQGSEA. The V end was cut by 5 bases, the J end by 4 bases, with 14 bases between. The CDR3 sequence is 13 residues long.

The V gene is TRBV29-1, the J gene TRBJ2-2; possible D gene TRBD1, 5 bases. This CDR3 is built from 14 residues. The V gene lost 3 bases and the J gene lost 4 bases, with 12 bases spanning the gap. CDR1 and CDR2 from the germline V gene are SQVTM and ANQGSEA. The CDR3 DNA is TGCAGCGTTGATGTAGCAGGGATCACCGGGGAGCTGTTTTTT. It yields the protein CSVDVAGITGELFF.